Below, one T cell receptor (beta chain) is given with its context. This clonotype was counted between two and nine times. Its antigen remains undetermined. Per-base qualities were not stored, and no clone one base away is much larger. The CDR3 covers 16 residues, taking in both the cysteine and the phenylalanine. The only DNA kept is the CDR3, 48 bases in frame from the first base. V is trimmed back by 4 bases and J by 10 bases, and the junction contains 13 bases that no gene match accounts for. CDR1 SGHTA and CDR2 FQGNSA were looked up in the germline V gene. This sample was sequenced with an Illumina HiSeq 1500. The public reads were reprocessed in TCRdb via fastp at Q25 and MiXCR, keeping in-frame beta chains. Here each entry gathers all rows of one CDR3 protein and keeps the most common genes and DNA. This sample comprises some 480,000 distinct CDR3 sequences, about 33% of them detected only once. The ten largest clones take up about a sixth of the sample.

This sample was taken from a study of T cell repertoires in cytomegalovirus infection (dated by TCRdb to between 2017 and 2020). For the study in its entirety: Peptide stimulations targeted recently identified HLA-C-restricted CMV epitopes, whose presentation resists viral immunomodulation, together with well-studied HLA-B-restricted epitopes. The HLA type of each donor mattered for the analysis, because public TCR beta signatures pointed to carriage of CMV infection along with the matching HLA type.

Results and caveats for the whole study, not just this receptor: In both this cohort and an independent approximately 370-donor cohort, the cumulative frequency of public TCR beta family members distinguished carriers of CMV infection plus the relevant HLA type. The ex vivo response was dominated by HLA-C-restricted CMV-specific TCR beta clonotypes, and the single most frequent clonotype in two of eight donors was supplied by these HLA-C-restricted clonotypes.

Sample treatment or condition, as interpreted from the label and publication: in vitro stimulation with specific CMV peptide epitopes to enrich CMV-specific T cells. This specimen was cultured PBMCs, taken from culture after CMV antigen stimulation. This clonotype was sampled from a human donor in good health (CMV status not recorded). Some clones in this sample may be carry-over from other donors' samples. The sequence joins TRBV7-2 to TRBJ2-1; TRBD2 fits 10 bases in the junction. Read as DNA, the sequence is TGTGCCAGCAGCTCAATATCTCTAGCGGGAGCAGGGGAGCAGTTCTTC. Translated, it reads CASSSISLAGAGEQFF.